A selection of T cell receptor beta chains follows, all from one sample in a study of long-term antiretroviral therapy in people with HIV. The table came from immunoSEQ multiplex PCR; TCRdb's copy has only in-frame clones and leaves some out. The sample lists about 21,000 clones, around 78% occurring once. The sample consisted of unsorted PBMCs, taken 2.2 years after starting antiretroviral therapy. The receptors were gathered from a man aged 45-65 years with HIV. The CDR3 runs from the conserved cysteine through the conserved F or W. Each record gives: clone size, V gene, J gene, D gene, CDR3 protein, CDR3 DNA. D genes are given only for firm matches. Where a row states a size, it is once, few, many or the class of an expanded clone; other rows omit it.

>NA|TRBV9|TRBJ1-2|TRBD1
CASSYQGQSYGYTF
TGTGCCAGCAGCTACCAGGGACAGAGCTATGGCTACACCTTC
>NA|TRBV4-2|TRBJ2-3|NA
CASSQDVEGDTQYF
TGTGCCAGCAGCCAAGATGTGGAGGGGGATACGCAGTATTTT
>NA|TRBV28|TRBJ1-1|NA
CASSFPGAGNTEAFF
TGTGCCAGCAGTTTTCCAGGGGCCGGGAACACTGAAGCTTTCTTT
>NA|TRBV19|TRBJ2-2|NA
CASTWGTGELFF
TGTGCCAGTACTTGGGGGACCGGGGAGCTGTTTTTT
>NA|TRBV28|TRBJ2-7|TRBD2
CASSLSGGLAGGPSYEQYF
TGTGCCAGCAGTTTATCGGGAGGGCTAGCGGGAGGGCCGTCCTACGAGCAGTACTTC
>NA|TRBV5-1|TRBJ2-7|TRBD2
CASSIQSGIVDEQYF
TGCGCCAGCAGCATCCAGAGCGGGATAGTCGACGAGCAGTACTTC
>NA|TRBV9|TRBJ1-3|TRBD1
CASSVGTGSLKGNTIYF
TGTGCCAGCAGCGTCGGGACAGGGAGTTTGAAAGGAAACACCATATATTTT
>NA|TRBV28|TRBJ1-1|NA
CASSFFGRLNTEAFF
TGTGCCAGCAGTTTCTTTGGACGGCTGAACACTGAAGCTTTCTTT
>NA|TRBV13|TRBJ2-1|TRBD2
CASSLVGLAGDDEQFF
TGTGCCAGCAGCTTAGTGGGCTTAGCGGGAGATGATGAGCAGTTCTTC
>NA|TRBV2|TRBJ2-4|TRBD2
CASGGEAIQYF
TGTGCCAGCGGGGGGGAGGCCATTCAGTACTTC
>NA|TRBV2|TRBJ1-5|NA
CASRPGVAQPQHF
TGTGCCAGCAGACCAGGGGTGGCGCAGCCCCAGCATTTT
>NA|TRBV4-3|TRBJ1-6|NA
CASSRDGETPLHF
TGCGCCAGCAGCCGGGACGGGGAGACACCCCTCCACTTT
>few|TRBV10-3|TRBJ2-7|NA
CAIRDEGYEQYF
TGTGCCATCCGGGATGAAGGCTACGAGCAGTACTTC
>few|TRBV5-1|TRBJ2-7|NA
CASSSAQGVSNEQYF
TGCGCCAGCAGTTCCGCACAGGGAGTAAGCAACGAGCAGTACTTC
>NA|TRBV18|TRBJ1-4|NA
CASSPTLVPGEKLFF
TGTGCCAGCTCACCAACCCTAGTACCTGGTGAAAAACTGTTTTTT
>NA|TRBV11-1|TRBJ2-6|TRBD1
CASSLQAGGAAGANVLTF
TGTGCCAGCAGCTTACAGGCAGGGGGCGCGGCTGGGGCCAACGTCCTGACTTTC
>few|TRBV9|TRBJ1-6|NA
CASSPRRKTSSPLHF
TGTGCCAGCAGCCCCCGGCGGAAGACAAGTTCACCCCTCCACTTT
>NA|TRBV7-2|TRBJ2-5|TRBD1
CASSMGRTGVRSETQYF
TGTGCCAGCAGCATGGGAAGGACAGGGGTTCGGTCAGAGACCCAGTACTTC
>NA|TRBV28|TRBJ2-3|NA
CANVGPDSRADTQYF
TGTGCCAATGTTGGGCCCGACAGTCGGGCAGATACGCAGTATTTT
>NA|TRBV20-1|TRBJ2-7|NA
CSAPTHYEQYF
TGCAGTGCTCCCACCCACTACGAGCAGTACTTC
>NA|TRBV28|TRBJ2-5|NA
CASGQGNQETQYF
TGTGCCAGCGGTCAGGGAAACCAAGAGACCCAGTACTTC
>once|TRBV28|TRBJ1-1|TRBD1
CASSFTGVGEAFF
TGTGCCAGCAGTTTTACAGGGGTAGGTGAAGCTTTCTTT
>NA|TRBV5-5|TRBJ2-3|NA
CASSFRDYTDTQYF
TGTGCCAGCAGCTTCCGCGACTACACAGATACGCAGTATTTT
>NA|TRBV7-9|TRBJ1-2|NA
CASSFGSAGYTF
TGTGCCAGCAGCTTTGGAAGTGCTGGCTACACCTTC
>NA|TRBV4-3|TRBJ2-5|NA
CASSQDLPFSETQYF
TGCGCCAGCAGCCAAGATTTACCTTTTTCGGAGACCCAGTACTTC
>NA|TRBV5-5|TRBJ1-4|NA
CASSPDPFGANEKLFF
TGTGCCAGCAGCCCGGACCCGTTTGGAGCTAATGAAAAACTGTTTTTT
>NA|TRBV27|TRBJ2-3|NA
CASSSLFASTDTQYF
TGTGCCAGCAGTTCCCTCTTCGCTAGCACAGATACGCAGTATTTT
>NA|TRBV5-4|TRBJ2-3|NA
CASSEMEREMDTQYF
TGCGCCAGCAGCGAGATGGAGAGGGAAATGGATACGCAGTATTTT
>NA|TRBV2|TRBJ2-2|TRBD2
CASSPLRGGHTGELFF
TGTGCCAGCAGTCCCCTCCGGGGGGGCCACACCGGGGAGCTGTTTTTT
>once|TRBV7-9|TRBJ2-5|TRBD2
CASSARRGSQEIQYF
TGTGCCAGCAGCGCTCGGCGGGGGAGCCAAGAGATCCAGTACTTC
>NA|TRBV7-3|TRBJ2-3|NA
CASSLTFGATDTQYF
TGTGCCAGCAGCTTAACGTTCGGTGCCACAGATACGCAGTATTTT
>NA|TRBV7-9|TRBJ2-5|TRBD1
CASTDSPTGPQETQYF
TGTGCCAGCACCGACTCTCCGACAGGGCCCCAAGAGACCCAGTACTTC
>NA|TRBV19|TRBJ1-5|NA
CASSITGSQGQPQHF
TGTGCCAGTAGTATCACAGGGAGTCAAGGTCAGCCCCAGCATTTT
>NA|TRBV6-1|TRBJ2-6|NA
CASNGHSSGANVLTF
TGTGCCAGCAATGGACACAGCTCTGGGGCCAACGTCCTGACTTTC
>NA|TRBV6-6|TRBJ1-1|TRBD1
CASSKGTANTEAFF
TGTGCCAGCAGCAAGGGGACAGCGAACACTGAAGCTTTCTTT
>NA|TRBV11-2|TRBJ2-2|NA
CASSLGVGVDTGELFF
TGTGCCAGCAGCTTAGGGGTCGGAGTAGACACCGGGGAGCTGTTTTTT
>NA|TRBV7-2|TRBJ1-6|NA
CASSPTAGSPYSPLHF
TGTGCCAGCAGCCCCACGGCAGGGAGCCCTTATTCACCCCTCCACTTT
>NA|TRBV19|TRBJ2-1|NA
CASSPTAYNEQFF
TGTGCCAGCTCCCCGACAGCTTACAATGAGCAGTTCTTC
>NA|TRBV5-1|TRBJ2-3|NA
CASSFGQLRTDTQYF
TGCGCCAGCAGCTTCGGACAGCTTCGCACAGATACGCAGTATTTT
>NA|TRBV7-2|TRBJ1-1|NA
CASSFGVRYTEAFF
TGTGCCAGCAGCTTTGGGGTTCGGTACACTGAAGCTTTCTTT
>NA|TRBV6-5|TRBJ2-4|NA
CASGQGNIQYF
TGTGCCAGCGGCCAGGGAAACATTCAGTACTTC
>NA|TRBV5-8|TRBJ1-1|NA
CASSLFSTEAFF
TGTGCCAGCAGCTTGTTCTCAACTGAAGCTTTCTTT
>NA|TRBV27|TRBJ2-1|NA
CASSHRAPYNEQFF
TGTGCCAGCAGTCATAGAGCGCCCTACAATGAGCAGTTCTTC
>NA|TRBV5-1|TRBJ1-3|NA
CASSPEAGTPQMDTIYF
TGCGCCAGCAGCCCGGAGGCAGGGACCCCTCAAATGGACACCATATATTTT
>NA|TRBV28|TRBJ2-7|NA
CATGWGPVYEQYF
TGTGCCACTGGTTGGGGGCCAGTCTACGAGCAGTACTTC
>NA|TRBV6-5|TRBJ1-6|TRBD1
CASSYGTGGQDSPLHF
TGTGCCAGCAGTTACGGGACAGGGGGCCAGGATTCACCCCTCCACTTT
>once|TRBV5-4|TRBJ2-1|TRBD1
CASSWGQGATLNEQFF
TGTGCCAGCAGCTGGGGACAGGGCGCGACACTTAATGAACAGTTCTTC
>NA|TRBV14|TRBJ2-3|NA
CASSQRGTDTQYF
TGTGCCAGCAGCCAGAGGGGCACAGATACGCAGTATTTT
>NA|TRBV28|TRBJ2-3|NA
CASSPPQVTDTQYF
TGTGCCAGCAGCCCGCCACAGGTGACAGATACGCAGTATTTT
>NA|TRBV5-1|TRBJ2-7|NA
CASSLAGTSTSSYEQYF
TGCGCCAGCAGCTTGGCCGGAACATCGACAAGCTCCTACGAGCAGTACTTC
>NA|TRBV9|TRBJ2-7|NA
CASSVEDTVVDEQYF
TGTGCCAGCAGCGTAGAGGACACCGTGGTGGACGAGCAGTACTTC
>once|TRBV9|TRBJ1-2|NA
CASSVDFSVNYGYTF
TGTGCCAGCAGCGTAGATTTCTCGGTTAACTATGGCTACACCTTC
>NA|TRBV5-6|TRBJ1-1|NA
CASSLPRGNSEAFF
TGTGCCAGCAGCCTCCCGAGGGGGAATTCTGAAGCTTTCTTT
>NA|TRBV7-2|TRBJ1-2|NA
CASSLGLGFYGYTF
TGTGCCAGCAGCTTAGGGTTGGGCTTCTATGGCTACACCTTC
>NA|TRBV5-1|TRBJ2-7|TRBD1
CASSLRSGTGVKGYEQYF
TGCGCCAGCAGCTTGAGATCCGGGACAGGGGTCAAGGGGTACGAGCAGTACTTC
>NA|TRBV2|TRBJ1-4|NA
CASSESSGEKLFF
TGTGCCAGCAGTGAAAGCTCTGGGGAAAAACTGTTTTTT
>NA|TRBV28|TRBJ1-2|TRBD1
CASSFVGGSGYTF
TGTGCCAGCAGTTTTGTAGGGGGCTCTGGCTACACCTTC
>once|TRBV7-2|TRBJ2-2|NA
CASSWGLRGTGELFF
TGTGCCAGCAGCTGGGGTCTTCGGGGGACCGGGGAGCTGTTTTTT
>NA|TRBV5-4|TRBJ2-3|NA
CASAPQAQRADTQYF
TGTGCCAGCGCCCCCCAGGCCCAACGAGCAGATACGCAGTATTTT